This TCR beta chain was sequenced for a study of T-cell memory formation after mild COVID-19 (dated by TCRdb to the early 2020s). Regarding the complete study: TCR sequence clusters from the two donors were found to be largely donor specific. Longitudinal TCRalpha and TCRbeta repertoire sequencing tracked T-cell clones expanding and contracting after mild COVID-19 in a couple of donors. Two young, previously healthy adult volunteers, one female and one male, were included in the cohort. Study-wide findings and limitations: Contracting CD4+ clones were located mainly in the CM and EM memory subsets, whereas CD8+ clones were found to be enriched in EMRA. Balanced CD4/CD8 phenotypes were observed for clones contracting from day 15 to 85, whereas a bias towards CD4+ was observed for a second wave of clones expanding from day 15 to 37. Only a couple of mild cases were covered by the study, and larger cohorts that include severe cases with pre-infection samples were considered necessary. Some responding clones were detected in pre-infection memory, which suggested that pre-existing cross-reactive memory T cells had joined the SARS-CoV-2 response. SARS-CoV-2 specificity of the second-wave clones peaking on day 37 was not confirmed.

Turning to this clonotype: This receptor's antigen is unknown. One base away there is no much larger clone; base qualities are not given.

The reads were generated on an Illumina NovaSeq 6000. Using 5'RACE with constant-segment primers, TCRalpha and TCRbeta cDNA libraries were constructed, with sample barcodes and unique molecular identifiers added in the process. RNA was extracted from every sample with Trizol reagent. Library amplification was performed in two PCR steps, and a second sample barcode and Illumina TruSeq adapters were introduced in the second step. Sequencing of the libraries was done on an Illumina NovaSeq, producing 2 x 150 bp paired-end reads. For the original study's pipeline: Demultiplexing of reads and collapsing into UMI-guided consensus sequences were performed with migec v1.2.7. Using mixcr v2.1.11, the UMI consensuses were aligned to TRA and TRB V and J templates and assembled into clonotypes. Expanded or contracted clonotypes were those called significant by both edgeR and NoisET, with noise models trained on biological replicates. For edgeR calls, the thresholds were a false discovery rate-adjusted p below 0.01 and a log2 fold-change of 1. As an exploratory analysis of dynamics, max-normalized trajectories of the 1000 most abundant clonotypes were examined by PCA with hierarchical clustering. Separately sequenced CD4+ and CD8+ repertoires were used to assign a CD4 or CD8 phenotype to each responding clone. TCRdb reanalyzed the raw reads on its own, using fastp at Q25 for trimming and MiXCR for clone calling, and kept in-frame beta chains. Merged by CDR3 protein, the rows form single entries marked with the most common genes and DNA. In this record, the V and J calls reflect TCRdb's handling and not the investigators' own analysis. Counted in this sample were about 340,000 distinct CDR3 sequences; roughly 20% of them appeared once. The top ten clonotypes cover roughly 21% of the sample.

Ficoll-Paque density gradient centrifugation was used to isolate PBMCs. Looking up the germline V gene yields CDR1 SGHRS and CDR2 YFSETQ. V loses 1 base, J loses 7 bases, and the germline ends lie 12 bases apart. From the cysteine up to the phenylalanine, the CDR3 has a length of 14 residues. Solely the CDR3 DNA is kept, with 42 bases framed from the first base. The sample consisted of PBMCs or a T cell subset sorted from them (not recorded which). Recombination linked TRBV5-1 to TRBJ2-1; the D segment could be TRBD1, given 5 matching bases. This receptor was taken from a man in his late teens or twenties who had mild COVID-19 (a few samples of this study predate the infection). The sample titles of this study are shuffled in the database, so cell type and time point are left out; the donor was told from shared clones. The DNA is TGCGCCAGCAGCTTGTACCAGGGTAGGAATGAGCAGTTCTTC. It translates to CASSLYQGRNEQFF.